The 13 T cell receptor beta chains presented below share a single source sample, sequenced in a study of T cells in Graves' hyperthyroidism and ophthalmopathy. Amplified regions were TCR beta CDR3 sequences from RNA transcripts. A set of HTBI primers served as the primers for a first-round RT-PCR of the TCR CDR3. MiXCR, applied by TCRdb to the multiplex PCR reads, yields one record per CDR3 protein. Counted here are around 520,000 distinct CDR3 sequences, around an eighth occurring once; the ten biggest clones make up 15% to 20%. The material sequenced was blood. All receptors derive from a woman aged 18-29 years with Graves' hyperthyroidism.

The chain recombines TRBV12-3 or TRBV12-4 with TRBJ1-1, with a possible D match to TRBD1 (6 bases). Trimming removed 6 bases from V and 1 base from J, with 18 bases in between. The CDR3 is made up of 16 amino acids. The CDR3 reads CASSDRKGPRNTEAFF. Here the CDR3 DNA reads TGTGCCAGCAGCGACAGGAAGGGCCCCAGGAACACTGAAGCTTTCTTT.

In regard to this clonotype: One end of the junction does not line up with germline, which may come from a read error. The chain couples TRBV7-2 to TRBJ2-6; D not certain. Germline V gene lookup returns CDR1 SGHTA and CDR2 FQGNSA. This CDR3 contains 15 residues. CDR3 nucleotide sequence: TGTGCCAGAAGCTTAGGGCACTCTGGGGCCAACGTCCTGACTTTC. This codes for CARSLGHSGANVLTF.

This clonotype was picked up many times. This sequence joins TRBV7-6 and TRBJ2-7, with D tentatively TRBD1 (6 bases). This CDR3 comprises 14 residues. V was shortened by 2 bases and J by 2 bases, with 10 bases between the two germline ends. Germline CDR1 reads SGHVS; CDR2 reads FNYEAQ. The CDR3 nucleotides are TGTGCCAGCAGCTTATGGCAGGGGACCTACGAGCAGTACTTC. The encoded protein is CASSLWQGTYEQYF.

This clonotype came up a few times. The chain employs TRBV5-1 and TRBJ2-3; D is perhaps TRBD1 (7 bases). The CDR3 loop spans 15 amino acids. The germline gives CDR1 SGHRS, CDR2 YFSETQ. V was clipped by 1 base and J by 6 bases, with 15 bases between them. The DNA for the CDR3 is TGCGCCAGCAGCTTGCTTCAGGGGGGCGCGGATACGCAGTATTTT. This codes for CASSLLQGGADTQYF.

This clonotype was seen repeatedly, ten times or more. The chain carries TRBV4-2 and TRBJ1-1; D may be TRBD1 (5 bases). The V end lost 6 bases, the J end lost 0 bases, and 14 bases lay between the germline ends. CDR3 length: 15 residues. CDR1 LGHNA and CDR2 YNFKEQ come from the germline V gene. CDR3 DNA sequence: TGTGCCAGCAGAACACAGACAGACGTGAACACTGAAGCTTTCTTT. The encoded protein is CASRTQTDVNTEAFF.

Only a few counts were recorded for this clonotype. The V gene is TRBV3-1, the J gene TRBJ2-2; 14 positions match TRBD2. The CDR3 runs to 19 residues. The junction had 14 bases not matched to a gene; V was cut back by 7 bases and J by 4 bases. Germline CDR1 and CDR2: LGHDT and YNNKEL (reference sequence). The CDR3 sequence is CASTPAGTSGSSGTGELFF. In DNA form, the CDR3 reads TGTGCCAGCACCCCCGCCGGGACTAGCGGGAGTAGTGGCACCGGGGAGCTGTTTTTT.

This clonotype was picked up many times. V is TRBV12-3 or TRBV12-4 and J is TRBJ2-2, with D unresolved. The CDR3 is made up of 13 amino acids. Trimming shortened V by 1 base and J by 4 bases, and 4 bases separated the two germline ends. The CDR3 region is CASSLVSTGELFF. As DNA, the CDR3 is TGTGCCAGCAGTTTAGTAAGCACCGGGGAGCTGTTTTTT.

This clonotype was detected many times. The CDR3 reads CASGGSGRVTGELFF. The CDR3 coding sequence is TGTGCCAGCGGGGGTAGCGGGAGGGTCACCGGGGAGCTGTTTTTT. V usage is TRBV2 and J usage is TRBJ2-2; 11 bases match TRBD2. CDR1 is SNHLY and CDR2 is FYNNEI in the germline V gene. After removal of 8 bases from V and 4 bases from J, the junction contained 6 bases not matched to a gene. The CDR3 is 15 amino acids.

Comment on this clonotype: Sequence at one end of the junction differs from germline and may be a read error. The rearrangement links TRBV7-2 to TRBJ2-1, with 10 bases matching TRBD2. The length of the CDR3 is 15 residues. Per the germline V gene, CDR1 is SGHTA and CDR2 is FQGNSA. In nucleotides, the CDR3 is TGTGCCAGCAGCGCTAGCGGGAGTCTCTACGATGAGCAGTTCTTC. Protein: CASSASGSLYDEQFF. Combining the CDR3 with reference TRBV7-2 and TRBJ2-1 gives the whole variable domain GAGVSQSPSNKVTEKGKDVELRCDPISGHTALYWYRQSLGQGLEFLIYFQGNSAPDKSGLPSDRFSAERTGGSVSTLTIQRTQQEDSAVYLCASSASGSLYDEQFFGPGTRLTVL.

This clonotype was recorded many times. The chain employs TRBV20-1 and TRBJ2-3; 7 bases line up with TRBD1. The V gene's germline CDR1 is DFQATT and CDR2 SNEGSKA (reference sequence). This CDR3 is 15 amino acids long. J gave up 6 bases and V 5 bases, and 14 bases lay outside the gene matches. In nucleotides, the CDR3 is TGCAGTGCTCCTCGAACGGACAGGATGCAGGATACGCAGTATTTT. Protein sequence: CSAPRTDRMQDTQYF.

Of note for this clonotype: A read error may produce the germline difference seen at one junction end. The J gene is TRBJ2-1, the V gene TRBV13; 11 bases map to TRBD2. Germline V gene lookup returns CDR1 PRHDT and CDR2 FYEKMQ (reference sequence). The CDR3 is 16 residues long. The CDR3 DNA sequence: TGCGCCAGCAGCCAAGAAGGGACTAGCGGTTACAATGAGCAGTTCTTC. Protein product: CASSQEGTSGYNEQFF.

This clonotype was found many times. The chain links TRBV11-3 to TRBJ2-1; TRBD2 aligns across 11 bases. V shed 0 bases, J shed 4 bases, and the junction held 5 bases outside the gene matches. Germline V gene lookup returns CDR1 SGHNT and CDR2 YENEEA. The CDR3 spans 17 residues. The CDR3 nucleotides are TGTGCCAGCAGCTTAGATTTCGGGACTAGCGGTTACAATGAGCAGTTCTTC. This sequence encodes CASSLDFGTSGYNEQFF. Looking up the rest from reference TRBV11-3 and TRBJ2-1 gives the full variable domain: EAGVVQSPRYKIIEKKQPVAFWCNPISGHNTLYWYLQNLGQGPELLIRYENEEAVDDSQLPKDRFSAERLKGVDSTLKIQPAELGDSAVYLCASSLDFGTSGYNEQFFGPGTRLTVL.

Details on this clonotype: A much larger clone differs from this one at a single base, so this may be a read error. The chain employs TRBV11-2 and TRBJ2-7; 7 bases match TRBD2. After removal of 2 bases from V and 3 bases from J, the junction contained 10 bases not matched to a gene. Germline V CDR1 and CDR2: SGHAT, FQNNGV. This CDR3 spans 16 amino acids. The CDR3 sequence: CASSLWPSGTLYEQYF. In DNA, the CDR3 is TGTGCCAGCAGCTTATGGCCTAGCGGAACACTCTACGAGCAGTACTTC. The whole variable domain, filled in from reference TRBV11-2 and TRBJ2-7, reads EAGVAQSPRYKIIEKRQSVAFWCNPISGHATLYWYQQILGQGPKLLIQFQNNGVVDDSQLPKDRFSAERLKGVDSTLKIQPAKLEDSAVYLCASSLWPSGTLYEQYFGPGTRLTVT.